This entry lists 12 T cell receptor beta chains sequenced from one sample in a study of blood T cell repertoires in COVID-19. Only in-frame clones appear in the TCRdb table, and some are missing; sequencing was by immunoSEQ multiplex PCR. Of hundreds of thousands of clones listed, roughly 88% are singletons. Sequencing used peripheral blood. These receptor sequences come from a middle-aged woman who had recovered from COVID-19.

This chain links TRBV4-3 with TRBJ1-6; tentative D call: TRBD1 (5 bases). The germline V and J ends were trimmed by 1 base and 9 bases, with 10 bases remaining between them. CDR3 size: 14 residues. CDR1 and CDR2 (germline): LGHNA, YSLEER. The CDR3 loop reads CASSQARVGSPLHF. CDR3 DNA sequence: TGCGCCAGCAGCCAAGCCAGGGTCGGTTCACCCCTCCACTTT.

The chain joins TRBV19 to TRBJ2-1; D ambiguous. The CDR3 totals 16 residues. Looked up from germline, CDR1 is LNHDA and CDR2 is SQIVND (reference sequence). Trimming removed 1 base from V and 5 bases from J, with 15 bases in between. The CDR3 here is CASSIGIVPRNNEQFF. The CDR3 nucleotides are TGTGCCAGTAGTATAGGTATAGTGCCTAGAAACAATGAGCAGTTCTTC.

This clone was counted once. The rearrangement joins TRBV7-2 to TRBJ2-7; TRBD2 matches 8 bases. Germline CDR1 is SGHTA and CDR2 is FQGNSA. The CDR3 extends over 15 amino acids. Trimming cost V 6 bases and J 2 bases; bases outside gene matches: 9. In DNA, the CDR3 is TGTGCCAGCAGTGCAAGGGCGGGGGGCACCTACGAGCAGTACTTC. As protein: CASSARAGGTYEQYF.

This rearrangement joins TRBV7-9 to TRBJ1-4; TRBD1 agrees at 10 bases. The germline V gene has CDR1 SEHNR and CDR2 FQNEAQ (reference sequence). The ends lost 4 bases at V and 2 bases at J; junction bases unmatched: 1. This CDR3 region has 15 residues. CDR3 DNA: TGTGCCAGCAGCTGGGACAGGGGCACTAATGAAAAACTGTTTTTT. It specifies CASSWDRGTNEKLFF.

J is TRBJ2-1 and V is TRBV7-2, with 11 bases aligning to TRBD2. The ends lost 1 base at V and 4 bases at J; junction bases unmatched: 6. This CDR3 comprises 17 residues. Germline lookup yields CDR1 SGHTA and CDR2 FQGNSA. The CDR3 region has the DNA TGTGCCAGCAGCTTAGGCCCCACTAGCGGGAGTTACAATGAGCAGTTCTTC. Protein sequence: CASSLGPTSGSYNEQFF.

V gene TRBV24-1 combines with J gene TRBJ2-2; 8 nucleotides match TRBD1. CDR3 length equals 16 residues. Germline V gene sequence: CDR1 KGHDR, CDR2 SFDVKD. V gave up 4 bases and J gave up 6 bases; unmatched junction bases: 9. DNA of the CDR3: TGTGCCACCAGTGACCTACGGACAGGGTCGCCCGGGGAGCTGTTTTTT. Encoded protein: CATSDLRTGSPGELFF.

The V call is TRBV11-2, the J call TRBJ2-7, with 8 positions matching TRBD1. The V gene's germline CDR1 is SGHAT and CDR2 FQNNGV. The V and J ends lost 1 base and 5 bases, in that order; junction bases with no gene match: 10. There are 16 residues in the CDR3. CDR3 protein: CASSLGGAGGFDEQYF. The CDR3, as DNA: TGTGCCAGCAGCTTAGGAGGGGCAGGGGGCTTCGACGAGCAGTACTTC.

The chain links TRBV18 to TRBJ2-5; TRBD2 agrees at 9 bases. Germline V gene data show CDR1 as KGHSH and CDR2 as LQKENI. Losses at the gene ends were 4 bases for V and 5 bases for J; bases not matched to a gene: 2. This CDR3 region has 13 residues. CDR3 loop: CASSLGLAETQYF. In nucleotides, the CDR3 is TGTGCCAGCTCACTTGGACTAGCGGAGACCCAGTACTTC.

The chain recombines TRBV28 with TRBJ2-7; a possible D gene is TRBD1 (6 bases). V shed 2 bases and J shed 3 bases, with 11 bases lying between them. Germline V CDR1 and CDR2: MDHEN, SYDVKM. This CDR3 is 14 amino acids long. The CDR3 protein is CASSLVRGFYEQYF. The CDR3 coding sequence is TGTGCCAGCAGTTTAGTGAGGGGGTTCTACGAGCAGTACTTC.

V usage is TRBV7-9 and J usage is TRBJ1-5, with 10 bases matching TRBD1. Germline CDR1 SEHNR, CDR2 FQNEAQ (reference sequence). The CDR3 extends over 16 amino acids. The V and J ends lost 5 bases and 6 bases, in that order; junction bases with no gene match: 10. Here the CDR3 DNA reads TGTGCCAGCAGCCTTCCCGGGACAGGGGAACCTCAGCCCCAGCATTTT. Amino acids: CASSLPGTGEPQPQHF. Full variable domain (rest looked up from reference TRBV7-9 and TRBJ1-5): DTGVSQNPRHKITKRGQNVTFRCDPISEHNRLYWYRQTLGQGPEFLTYFQNEAQLEKSRLLSDRFSAERPKGSFSTLEIQRTEQGDSAMYLCASSLPGTGEPQPQHFGDGTRLSIL.

V is TRBV7-9 and J is TRBJ1-2; D perhaps matches TRBD1 (5 bases). Germline loops: CDR1 SEHNR, CDR2 FQNEAQ (reference sequence). The CDR3 is made up of 15 amino acids. V gave up 3 bases and J gave up 2 bases, with 13 bases separating them. DNA for the CDR3: TGTGCCAGCAGCTTGGCGACAGCTTACAACTATGGCTACACCTTC. Protein sequence: CASSLATAYNYGYTF.

The genes are TRBV5-1 and TRBJ2-7; 11 bases map to TRBD1. V shed 3 bases, J shed 6 bases, and the junction held 5 bases outside the gene matches. CDR3 length: 14 amino acids. Germline values: CDR1 SGHRS, CDR2 YFSETQ. In DNA, the CDR3 is TGCGCCAGCAGCTGGGACAGGGGGGTCGGCGAGCAGTACTTC. Amino acids: CASSWDRGVGEQYF.